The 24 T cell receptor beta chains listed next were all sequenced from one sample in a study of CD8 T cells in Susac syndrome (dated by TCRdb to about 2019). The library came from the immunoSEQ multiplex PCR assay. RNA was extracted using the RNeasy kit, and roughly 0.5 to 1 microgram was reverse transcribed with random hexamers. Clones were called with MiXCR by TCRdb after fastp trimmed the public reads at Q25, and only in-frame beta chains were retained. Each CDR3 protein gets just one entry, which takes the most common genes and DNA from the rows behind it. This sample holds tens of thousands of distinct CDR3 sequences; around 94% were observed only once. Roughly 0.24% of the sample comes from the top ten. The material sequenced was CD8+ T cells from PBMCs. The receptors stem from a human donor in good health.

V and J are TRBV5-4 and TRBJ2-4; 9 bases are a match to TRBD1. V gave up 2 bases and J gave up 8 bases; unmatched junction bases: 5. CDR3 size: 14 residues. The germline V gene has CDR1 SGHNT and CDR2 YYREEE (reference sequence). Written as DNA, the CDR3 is TGTGCCAGCAGCTTCCGGACAGGGGAGGACATTCAGTACTTC. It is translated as CASSFRTGEDIQYF.

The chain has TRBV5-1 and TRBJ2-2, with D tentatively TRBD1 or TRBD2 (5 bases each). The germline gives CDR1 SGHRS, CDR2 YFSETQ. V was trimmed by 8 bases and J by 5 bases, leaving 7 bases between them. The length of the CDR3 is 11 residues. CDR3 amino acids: CARRGTGELFF. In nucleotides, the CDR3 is TGCGCCAGGAGGGGAACCGGGGAGCTGTTTTTT.

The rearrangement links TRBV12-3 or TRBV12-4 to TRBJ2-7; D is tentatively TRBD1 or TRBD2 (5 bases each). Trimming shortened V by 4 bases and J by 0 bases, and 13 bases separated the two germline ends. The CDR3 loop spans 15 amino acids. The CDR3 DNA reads TGTGCCAGCAGTTCCCCGGGACCAAACTCCTACGAGCAGTACTTC. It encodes CASSSPGPNSYEQYF.

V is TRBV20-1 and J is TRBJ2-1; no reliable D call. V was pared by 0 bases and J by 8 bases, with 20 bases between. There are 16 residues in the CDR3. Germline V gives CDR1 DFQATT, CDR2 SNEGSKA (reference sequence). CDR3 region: CSARDQESRLHDEQFF. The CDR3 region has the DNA TGCAGTGCTAGAGATCAAGAATCTCGTCTCCACGATGAGCAGTTCTTC.

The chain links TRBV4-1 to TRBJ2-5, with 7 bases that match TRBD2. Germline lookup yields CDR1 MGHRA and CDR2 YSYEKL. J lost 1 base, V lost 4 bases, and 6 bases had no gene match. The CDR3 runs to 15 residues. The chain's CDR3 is CASSPSGEGQETQYF. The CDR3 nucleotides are TGCGCCAGCAGCCCCAGCGGGGAGGGCCAAGAGACCCAGTACTTC.

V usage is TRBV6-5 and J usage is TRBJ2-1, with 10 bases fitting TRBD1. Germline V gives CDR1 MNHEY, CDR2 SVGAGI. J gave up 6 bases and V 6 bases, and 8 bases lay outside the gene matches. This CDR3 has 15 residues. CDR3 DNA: TGTGCCAGCAGACTCCGGGACAGGGGCCCCAATGAGCAGTTCTTC. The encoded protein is CASRLRDRGPNEQFF.

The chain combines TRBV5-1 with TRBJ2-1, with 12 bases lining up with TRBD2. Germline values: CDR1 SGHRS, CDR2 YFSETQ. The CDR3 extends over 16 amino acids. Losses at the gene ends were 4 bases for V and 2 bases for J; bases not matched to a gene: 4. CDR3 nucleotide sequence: TGCGCCAGCAGCGACCGACTAGCGGGGGCCTACAATGAGCAGTTCTTC. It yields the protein CASSDRLAGAYNEQFF.

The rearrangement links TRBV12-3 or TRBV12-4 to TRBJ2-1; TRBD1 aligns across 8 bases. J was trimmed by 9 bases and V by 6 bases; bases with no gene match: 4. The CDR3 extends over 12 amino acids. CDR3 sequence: CASRMTGVEQFF. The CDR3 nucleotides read TGTGCCAGCAGAATGACAGGGGTTGAGCAGTTCTTC.

Written as DNA, the CDR3 is TGCAGCGTTTGGGCGACGGCTACTGAAGCTTTCTTT. This translates into CSVWATATEAFF. The chain links TRBV29-1 to TRBJ1-1; D unresolved. Germline-derived CDR1 and CDR2 are SQVTM and ANQGSEA. The CDR3 totals 12 residues. The V gene lost 5 bases and the J gene lost 5 bases, with 12 bases spanning the gap. The variable domain in full, completed from reference TRBV29-1 and TRBJ1-1, reads SAVISQKPSRDICQRGTSLTIQCQVDSQVTMMFWYRQQPGQSLTLIATANQGSEATYESGFVIDKFPISRPNLTFSTLTVSNMSPEDSSIYLCSVWATATEAFFGQGTRLTVV.

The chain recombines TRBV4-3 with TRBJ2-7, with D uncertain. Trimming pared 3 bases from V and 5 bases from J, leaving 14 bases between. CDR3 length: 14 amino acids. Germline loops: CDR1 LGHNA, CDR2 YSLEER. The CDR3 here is CASSQPGMRNEQYF. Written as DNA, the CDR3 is TGCGCCAGCAGCCAGCCTGGCATGAGGAACGAGCAGTACTTC.

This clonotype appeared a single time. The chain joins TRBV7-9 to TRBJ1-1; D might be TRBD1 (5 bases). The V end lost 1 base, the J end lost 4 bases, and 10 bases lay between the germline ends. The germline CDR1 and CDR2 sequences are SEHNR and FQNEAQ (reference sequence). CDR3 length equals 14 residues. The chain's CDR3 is CASSLGGETTEAFF. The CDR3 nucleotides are TGTGCCAGCAGCTTAGGGGGCGAGACCACTGAAGCTTTCTTT.

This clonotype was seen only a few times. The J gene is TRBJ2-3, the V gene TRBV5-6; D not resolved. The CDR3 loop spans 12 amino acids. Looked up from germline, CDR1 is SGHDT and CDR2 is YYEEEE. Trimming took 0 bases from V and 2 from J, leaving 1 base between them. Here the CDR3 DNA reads TGTGCCAGCAGCTTGGTCACAGATACGCAGTATTTT. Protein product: CASSLVTDTQYF.

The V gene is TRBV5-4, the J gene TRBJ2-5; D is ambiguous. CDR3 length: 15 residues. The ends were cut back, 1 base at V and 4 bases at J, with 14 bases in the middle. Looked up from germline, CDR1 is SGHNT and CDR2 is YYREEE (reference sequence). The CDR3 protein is CASSLLSASLETQYF. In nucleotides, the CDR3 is TGTGCCAGCAGCTTGTTAAGCGCCAGCTTAGAGACCCAGTACTTC.

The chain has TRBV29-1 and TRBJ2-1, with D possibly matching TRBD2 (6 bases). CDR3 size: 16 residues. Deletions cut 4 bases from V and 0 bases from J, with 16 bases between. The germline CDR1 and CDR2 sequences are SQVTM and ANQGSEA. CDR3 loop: CSVGPPGLSSYNEQFF. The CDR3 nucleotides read TGCAGCGTTGGCCCTCCGGGACTGAGCTCCTACAATGAGCAGTTCTTC.

The CDR3 is CAQLGEGYTEAFF. The CDR3 coding sequence is TGTGCCCAGCTGGGGGAGGGGTACACTGAAGCTTTCTTT. The chain combines TRBV30 with TRBJ1-1; perhaps TRBD1 as D (5 bases). Trimming left V 8 bases short and J 3 bases short, with 16 bases between. This CDR3 region has 13 residues. Germline V gene data show CDR1 as GTSNPN and CDR2 as SVGIG (reference sequence).

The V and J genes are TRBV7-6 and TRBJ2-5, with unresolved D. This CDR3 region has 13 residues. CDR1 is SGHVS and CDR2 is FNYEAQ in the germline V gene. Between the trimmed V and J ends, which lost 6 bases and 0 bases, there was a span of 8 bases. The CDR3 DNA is TGTGCCAGCAGGAGGTCGGACCAAGAGACCCAGTACTTC. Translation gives CASRRSDQETQYF.

CDR3 sequence: CASSVGADTGELFF. DNA for the CDR3: TGTGCCAGCAGCGTTGGAGCGGACACCGGGGAGCTGTTTTTT. The rearrangement links TRBV9 to TRBJ2-2; a possible D gene is TRBD2 (5 bases). Trimming took 2 bases from V and 3 from J, leaving 8 bases between them. The CDR3 loop spans 14 amino acids. Germline CDR1 and CDR2: SGDLS and YYNGEE. Based on the CDR3 plus reference TRBV9 and TRBJ2-2, the full variable domain is DSGVTQTPKHLITATGQRVTLRCSPRSGDLSVYWYQQSLDQGLQFLIQYYNGEERAKGNILERFSAQQFPDLHSELNLSSLELGDSALYFCASSVGADTGELFFGEGSRLTVL.

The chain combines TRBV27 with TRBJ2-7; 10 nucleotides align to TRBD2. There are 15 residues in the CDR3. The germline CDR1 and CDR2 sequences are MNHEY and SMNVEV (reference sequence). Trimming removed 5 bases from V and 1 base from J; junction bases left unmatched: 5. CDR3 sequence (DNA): TGTGCCAGCAGTCGAACTAGCGGGAAGTCCTACGAGCAGTACGTC. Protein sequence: CASSRTSGKSYEQYV.

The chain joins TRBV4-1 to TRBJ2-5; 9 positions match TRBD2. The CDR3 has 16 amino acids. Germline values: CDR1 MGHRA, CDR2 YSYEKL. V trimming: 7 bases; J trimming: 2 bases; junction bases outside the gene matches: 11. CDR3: CASTVGRGGYQETQYF. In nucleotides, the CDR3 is TGCGCCAGCACGGTCGGGCGGGGGGGTTATCAAGAGACCCAGTACTTC.

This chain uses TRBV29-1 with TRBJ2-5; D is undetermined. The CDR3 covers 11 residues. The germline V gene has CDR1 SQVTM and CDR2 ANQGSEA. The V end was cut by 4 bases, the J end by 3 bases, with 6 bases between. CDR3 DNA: TGCAGCGTTGGGTCAGAAGAGACCCAGTACTTC. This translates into CSVGSEETQYF.

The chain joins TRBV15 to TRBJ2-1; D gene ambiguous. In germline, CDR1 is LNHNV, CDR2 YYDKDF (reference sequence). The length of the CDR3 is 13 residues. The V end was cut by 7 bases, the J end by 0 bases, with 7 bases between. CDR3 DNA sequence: TGTGCCACCAAAGGTCGCTCCTACAATGAGCAGTTCTTC. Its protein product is CATKGRSYNEQFF.

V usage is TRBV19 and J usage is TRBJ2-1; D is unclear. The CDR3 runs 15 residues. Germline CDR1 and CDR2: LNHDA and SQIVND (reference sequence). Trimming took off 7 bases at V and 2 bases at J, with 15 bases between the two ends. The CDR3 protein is CASTGDGVPYNEQFF. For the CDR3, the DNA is TGTGCCAGTACCGGTGACGGAGTCCCCTACAATGAGCAGTTCTTC.

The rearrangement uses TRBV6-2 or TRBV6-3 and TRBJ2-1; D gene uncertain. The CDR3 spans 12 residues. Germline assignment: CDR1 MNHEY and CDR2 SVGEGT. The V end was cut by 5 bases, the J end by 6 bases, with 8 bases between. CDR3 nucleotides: TGTGCCAGCAGTCCAGAGTCCAATGAGCAGTTCTTC. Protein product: CASSPESNEQFF.

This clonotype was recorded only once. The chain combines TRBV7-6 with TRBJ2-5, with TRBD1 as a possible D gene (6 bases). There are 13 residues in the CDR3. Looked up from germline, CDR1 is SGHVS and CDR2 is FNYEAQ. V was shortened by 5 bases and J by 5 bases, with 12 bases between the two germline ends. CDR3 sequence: CASSPPGDETQYF. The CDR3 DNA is TGTGCCAGCAGCCCTCCAGGGGATGAGACCCAGTACTTC.